This T cell receptor (beta chain) was identified during a study of beta chain features in type 1 diabetes. Averaging roughly 120 mL, one heparinised blood draw was given by each donor. Concerning this clone itself: Its specificity is not known.

The study reverse transcribed the entire isolated RNA, so it sequenced expressed TCRB transcripts. An average approximately 3.5 million reads came from naive, central memory and regulatory T cell samples. Profiling relied on immunoSEQ multiplex PCR, and the TCRdb table lists in-frame clones only, not all of them. This sample has 310,000 or so clones, with approximately 10% found just once. In germline, CDR1 is SNHLY, CDR2 FYNNEI. The CDR3 contains 14 residues. The V gene end was trimmed by 3 bases and the J gene end by 11 bases; junction bases not matched to a gene: 8. Findings and limits, study-wide: Within patients, naive, central memory and Treg TCRB repertoires seemed more similar than within healthy donors.

The V and J genes are TRBV2 and TRBJ2-4, with TRBD1 matching 9 bases. Specimen: naive CD4+ T cells from blood. The source of this sequence is a woman in her 30s in good health. The CDR3 reads CASSERGQGRVQYF. The CDR3 coding sequence is TGTGCCAGCAGTGAGCGGGGACAGGGTCGGGTTCAGTACTTC.